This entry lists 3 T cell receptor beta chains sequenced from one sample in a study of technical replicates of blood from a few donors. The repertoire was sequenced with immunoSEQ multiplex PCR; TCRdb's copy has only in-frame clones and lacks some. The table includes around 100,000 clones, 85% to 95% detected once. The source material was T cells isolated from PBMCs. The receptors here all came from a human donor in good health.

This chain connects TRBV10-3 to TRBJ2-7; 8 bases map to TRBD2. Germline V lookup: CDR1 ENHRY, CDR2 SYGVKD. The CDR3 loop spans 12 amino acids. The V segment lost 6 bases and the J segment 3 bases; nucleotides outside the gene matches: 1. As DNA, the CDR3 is TGTGCCATCAGCGGGACTAGCTACGAGCAGTACTTC. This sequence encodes CAISGTSYEQYF.

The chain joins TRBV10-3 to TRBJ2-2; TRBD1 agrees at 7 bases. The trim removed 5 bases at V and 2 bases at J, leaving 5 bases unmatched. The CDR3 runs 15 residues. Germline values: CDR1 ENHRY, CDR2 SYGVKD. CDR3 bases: TGTGCCATCAGTAAGGGACAGTCTAACACCGGGGAGCTGTTTTTT. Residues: CAISKGQSNTGELFF.

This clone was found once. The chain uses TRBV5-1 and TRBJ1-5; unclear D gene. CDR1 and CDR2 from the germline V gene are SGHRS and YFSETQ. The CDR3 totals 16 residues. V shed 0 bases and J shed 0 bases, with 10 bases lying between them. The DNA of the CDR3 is TGCGCCAGCAGCTTGGGTGCGGGGAATAGCAATCAGCCCCAGCATTTT. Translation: CASSLGAGNSNQPQHF.